This is a list of T cell receptor beta chains from one sample in a study of tumor-infiltrating lymphocytes in primary liver carcinoma. TCRdb redid the calling of the multiplex PCR reads with MiXCR, one entry per CDR3 protein. This sample has about 320,000 distinct CDR3 sequences, with 65% found just once. Sequenced material: peripheral blood. Receptors originate from a man between 35 and 55 years old with primary liver carcinoma and hepatitis B virus infection. Each CDR3 is given with its conserved first and last residue. D genes are given only for firm matches. Clone size is given for some rows only: seen once, a few or many times, or a class if the clone is expanded.

J | size | D | V | DNA | CDR3
TRBJ2-4 | - | - | TRBV4-2 | TGTGCCAGCAGCCAAGAAGGCGGATTAGGAGCCAAAAACATTCAGTACTTC | CASSQEGGLGAKNIQYF
TRBJ1-1 | few | TRBD1 | TRBV6-2/TRBV6-3 | TGTGCCAGGAGTTCCGTCGACAGGGGAACTTTCTTT | CARSSVDRGTFF
TRBJ1-2 | few | - | TRBV6-6 | TGTGCCAGCAGTTCCCGGACGGGGGGCAGGGGCTATGGCTACACCTTC | CASSSRTGGRGYGYTF
TRBJ1-5 | - | - | TRBV6-5 | TGTACCAGCAGGGGCTGGGGTTCGGGTCAGCCCCAGCATTTT | CTSRGWGSGQPQHF
TRBJ2-3 | - | - | TRBV12-3/TRBV12-4 | TGTGCCAACAGCCCCCGACAGGGAGGGGCAGATACGCAGTATTTT | CANSPRQGGADTQYF
TRBJ2-7 | - | TRBD2 | TRBV11-2 | TGTGCCTGCAGCACCGGGACTAGCGGGCCCACCTACGAGCAGAACTTC | CACSTGTSGPTYEQNF
TRBJ1-4 | many | - | TRBV4-3 | TGCGCCAGCAGCCCCGAACCCCGGACAGTTAATGAAAAACTGTTTTTT | CASSPEPRTVNEKLFF
TRBJ1-5 | - | - | TRBV29-1 | TGCAGCGTTGCGACAGTCAGCAATCACCCCCAGCATTTT | CSVATVSNHPQHF
TRBJ2-7 | few | - | TRBV5-5 | TGTGCCAGCAGCTTGGACTGGGCTACCATATACGAGCAGTACTTC | CASSLDWATIYEQYF
TRBJ1-4 | - | - | TRBV29-1 | TGCAATGTCGTGGGGGGTCAGGGGACTGAAAAACTGTTTTTT | CNVVGGQGTEKLFF
TRBJ1-5 | - | TRBD1 | TRBV5-6 | TGTGCCAGCAGCGGGACAGGGGCAATCAATCAGCCCCAACATTTT | CASSGTGAINQPQHF
TRBJ1-2 | many | - | TRBV12-3/TRBV12-4 | TGTGCCAGCAGTCCGGGGGATCCCCATGGCTACACCTTC | CASSPGDPHGYTF
TRBJ1-5 | few | - | TRBV18 | TGTGCCAGCTCACCGACAGGAAATCAGCCCCAGCATTTT | CASSPTGNQPQHF
TRBJ2-7 | many | TRBD2 | TRBV30 | TGTGCCTGGAGTTTAGCGGGAGCAGTCAAGCAGTACTTC | CAWSLAGAVKQYF
TRBJ2-2 | - | - | TRBV2 | TGTGCCAGCATGGGGGCAGGGGGGGTTACCGGGGAGCTGTTTTTT | CASMGAGGVTGELFF
TRBJ2-1 | many | - | TRBV6-1 | TGTGCCAGCAGGGAAACGGGGTACTTTGGTGAGCAGTTCTTC | CASRETGYFGEQFF
TRBJ1-4 | - | - | TRBV30 | TGTGCCTGGCGTATGGGTTCTAATGAAAAACTGTTTTTT | CAWRMGSNEKLFF
TRBJ2-7 | once | - | TRBV5-1 | TGCGCCAGCAGCTTGGCCCTTTCGGGTTACGAGCTGTACTTC | CASSLALSGYELYF
TRBJ2-4 | many | - | TRBV12-3/TRBV12-4 | TGTGCCAGCACATTTACTAGTAAGCAAAACATTCAGTACTTC | CASTFTSKQNIQYF
TRBJ2-3 | many | - | TRBV4-1 | TGCGCCAGCAGCCAAATTAGGGACTGGCCCCGGGATACGCAGTATTTT | CASSQIRDWPRDTQYF
TRBJ2-7 | - | - | TRBV30 | TGTGCCTGGAGTGGGCCCTACGAGCAGTACTTC | CAWSGPYEQYF
TRBJ2-1 | many | - | TRBV12-3/TRBV12-4 | TGTGCCAGCAGTTTAGGGAGTAGCCCCCTCGGTGAGCAGTTCTTC | CASSLGSSPLGEQFF
TRBJ2-1 | many | TRBD2 | TRBV6-5 | TGTGCCAGCAGTCCCCTGGGCGGGAGCCTCGGAGATGAGCAGTTCTTC | CASSPLGGSLGDEQFF